These 5 T cell receptor beta chains share one sample of origin, sequenced in a study of blood T cell repertoires in COVID-19. Sequencing was performed with immunoSEQ multiplex PCR; in TCRdb, only in-frame clones are kept and a portion is missing. The profile shows hundreds of thousands of clones, around 86% of them singletons. Input material: peripheral blood. The source is a man aged 55 to 70 who had recovered from COVID-19.

This clone was seen only a few times. V and J are TRBV3-1 (or the pseudogene TRBV3-2) and TRBJ1-2; perhaps TRBD1 as D (6 bases). CDR1 and CDR2 (germline): LGHDT, YNNKEL (reference sequence). Trimming took off 1 base at V and 8 bases at J, with 14 bases between the two ends. This CDR3 is 14 amino acids long. The CDR3 reads CASSQARGAGGYTF. In DNA form, the CDR3 reads TGTGCCAGCAGCCAAGCCCGGGGGGCGGGAGGCTACACCTTC.

This clone has just a few counts. The chain is built from TRBV7-8 and TRBJ1-5; 9 positions match TRBD1. The ends lost 4 bases at V and 6 bases at J; junction bases unmatched: 4. CDR1 SGHVS and CDR2 FQNEAQ come from the germline V gene. The CDR3 consists of 14 residues. The CDR3 DNA is TGTGCCAGCAGCTCCGGACAGGGGTTTCAGCCCCAGCATTTT. This encodes CASSSGQGFQPQHF.

The chain carries TRBV7-9 and TRBJ2-7; 7 bases line up with TRBD1. J lost 2 bases, V lost 8 bases, and 15 bases had no gene match. This CDR3 has 16 residues. The germline V gene has CDR1 SEHNR and CDR2 FQNEAQ (reference sequence). CDR3: CASGPTGTARPYEQYF. CDR3 coding DNA: TGTGCCAGCGGACCCACCGGGACAGCGAGACCCTACGAGCAGTACTTC.

The chain employs TRBV5-6 and TRBJ2-6; 9 bases align to TRBD2. Germline lookup yields CDR1 SGHDT and CDR2 YYEEEE. Germline trimming cut 3 bases from V and 15 bases from J; bases unmatched to any gene: 4. The CDR3 runs 12 residues. The CDR3 protein is CASSWRGGTLTF. CDR3 sequence (DNA): TGTGCCAGCAGCTGGCGGGGGGGGACCCTGACTTTC.

The chain employs TRBV21-1 and TRBJ2-1; no check of the table's D call, TRBD1, against the DNA was made. TRBV21-1 is a pseudogene. This CDR3 spans 15 amino acids. CDR3: CASSPRQGAQNEQFF. The CDR3 DNA reads as TGTGCCAGCAGCCCACGACAGGGGGCTCAAAATGAGCAGTTCTTC.